What follows are 9 T cell receptor beta chains derived from one specimen sequenced in a study of regulatory T cells in long-lasting Graves disease (dated by TCRdb to the early 2020s). The time point label on this specimen signifies: persistent/refractory GD, antithyroid drugs over 5 years with positive TRAb. For both TCR sequencing and RNA sequencing, RNA was extracted from PBMCs using TRIzol. The library was built by means of multiplex PCR. The listed sequencing device is Illumina HiSeq 4000. iRepertoire HTBI primers and Arm-PCR amplification of CDR3 regions were used to construct TCR beta libraries. TCRdb handled the public reads itself, with Q25 trimming in fastp and clone calling in MiXCR, and kept productive beta chains. Entries are consolidated by CDR3 protein sequence, retaining the most common genes and DNA. The sample table lists 500,000 to 800,000 distinct CDR3 sequences, about 30% of them with a count of one. Clones ranked in the top ten supply roughly 41% of the sample.

Sequencing was performed on peripheral blood mononuclear cells (PBMCs), taken when the disease was refractory, from a patient treated with antithyroid drugs. The receptors here all came from a female donor with Graves disease.

The rearrangement links TRBV20-1 to TRBJ2-5, with 9 nucleotides matching TRBD2. Germline trimming cut 3 bases from V and 5 bases from J; bases unmatched to any gene: 10. CDR1 is DFQATT, CDR2 SNEGSKA, per germline (reference sequence). The CDR3 loop spans 15 amino acids. The CDR3: CSASRAGGLSETQYF. The CDR3 DNA is TGCAGTGCTAGTCGGGCGGGAGGGCTCTCGGAGACCCAGTACTTC.

As concerns this clonotype: It may be a read error: a sequence one base away is much more abundant. As the CDR3 is not closed by the conserved phenylalanine or tryptophan, this likely results from a read error. The CDR3 region is CASSGTGAYEQYL. CDR3 nucleotides: TGTGCCAGCAGTGGGACAGGGGCCTACGAGCAGTACCTC. V usage is TRBV28 and J usage is TRBJ2-7, with 10 bases matching TRBD1. The length of the CDR3 is 13 residues. Trimming removed 5 bases from V and 2 bases from J; junction bases left unmatched: 0. Germline assignment: CDR1 MDHEN and CDR2 SYDVKM.

This chain uses TRBV6-2 or TRBV6-3 with TRBJ2-7; TRBD2 aligns across 11 bases. Germline V lookup: CDR1 MNHEY, CDR2 SVGEGT. There are 14 residues in the CDR3. V shed 6 bases, J shed 5 bases, and the junction held 6 bases outside the gene matches. The CDR3 DNA reads TGTGCCAGCAGAACTAGCGGGAGTTTGCACGAGCAGTACTTC. Protein product: CASRTSGSLHEQYF.

The chain is built from TRBV6-1 and TRBJ2-6, with 8 bases matching TRBD1. Germline V gene sequence: CDR1 MNHNS, CDR2 SASEGT. The CDR3 runs to 17 residues. V was clipped by 6 bases and J by 1 base; unmatched bases: 8. The CDR3 spells CASRRSTGGSGANVLTF. In DNA, the CDR3 is TGTGCCAGCAGGCGTTCTACAGGGGGATCTGGGGCCAACGTCCTGACTTTC.

This clonotype has a count of ten or more. The V gene is TRBV12-3 or TRBV12-4, the J gene TRBJ1-1; 8 nucleotides line up with TRBD1. The length of the CDR3 is 15 residues. J gave up 2 bases and V 2 bases, and 4 bases lay outside the gene matches. The CDR3 protein is CASSLLGTGNTEAFF. CDR3 nucleotides: TGTGCCAGCAGTTTATTAGGGACAGGAAACACTGAAGCTTTCTTT.

This clonotype has more than one count but fewer than ten. This rearrangement joins TRBV2 to TRBJ1-2; D is ambiguous. V lost 6 bases and J lost 8, with 19 bases in between. Germline-derived CDR1 and CDR2 are SNHLY and FYNNEI. The CDR3 sequence is 14 residues long. The CDR3 nucleotides are TGTGCCAGCAGGGAGCACAGAACTGTAATCGGCTACACCTTC. Translation gives CASREHRTVIGYTF.

This chain joins TRBV6-1 and TRBJ1-3; D is uncertain. V was clipped by 5 bases and J by 0 bases, with 20 bases between them. CDR1 and CDR2 from the germline V gene are MNHNS and SASEGT. This CDR3 is 18 amino acids long. The CDR3: CASSQPRHVTFSGNTIYF. CDR3 DNA sequence: TGTGCCAGCAGTCAACCGCGACATGTTACTTTCTCTGGAAACACCATATATTTT.

This clonotype has a handful of counts. V and J are TRBV5-6 and TRBJ1-2, with 11 nucleotides matching TRBD1. The CDR3 extends over 16 amino acids. Germline V gene sequence: CDR1 SGHDT, CDR2 YYEEEE. Trimming took 5 bases from V and 0 from J; bases not matched to a gene: 6. CDR3 DNA sequence: TGTGCCAGCAGATTCGGACAGGGGGCCCCTAACTATGGCTACACCTTC. Its translation: CASRFGQGAPNYGYTF.

This chain connects TRBV7-9 to TRBJ1-2, with TRBD1 identical over 7 bases. Looked up from germline, CDR1 is SEHNR and CDR2 is FQNEAQ (reference sequence). V lost 10 bases to trimming and J lost 3 bases; unmatched junction nucleotides: 8. This CDR3 comprises 13 residues. CDR3 sequence reads: CATREGGYYGYTF. DNA of the CDR3: TGTGCCACCAGAGAAGGGGGCTACTATGGCTACACCTTC.